A selection of T cell receptor beta chains follows, all from one sample in a study of cytomegalovirus exposure and HLA in healthy donors. Assay used: immunoSEQ multiplex PCR; TCRdb lists only in-frame clones, some missing. This sample has 95,000 to 110,000 clones, with 10% found just once. Sequences were obtained from PBMCs. These receptors all stem from a man aged 35-49 years in good health and CMV-seropositive. Each CDR3 is given with its conserved first and last residue. D genes are given only for firm matches. The listing skips clone size in some rows; elsewhere it reads once, few, many or a size class.

CDR3aa	CDR3nt	d_gene	v_gene	j_gene	abundance
CASSRSGPENTIYF	TGTGCCAGCAGCCGAAGTGGGCCAGAAAACACCATATATTTT	.	TRBV9	TRBJ1-3	few
CASSPGDLSYEQYF	TGTGCCAGCTCGCCGGGTGATTTGTCCTACGAGCAGTACTTC	.	TRBV9	TRBJ2-7	few
CASSGTGQGTEQYF	TGCGCCAGCAGCGGAACGGGACAGGGGACCGAGCAGTACTTC	TRBD1	TRBV5-1	TRBJ2-7	few
CASSIREFNQPQHF	TGTGCCAGTAGTATACGGGAATTCAATCAGCCCCAGCATTTT	.	TRBV19	TRBJ1-5	.
CASSSSFHEQFF	TGTGCCAGCAGCTCTAGTTTCCATGAGCAGTTCTTC	.	TRBV11-3	TRBJ2-1	few
CASMIGGNQPQHF	TGTGCCAGCATGATCGGGGGTAATCAGCCCCAGCATTTT	.	TRBV6-1	TRBJ1-5	once
CASSTLGLQVNIQYF	TGTGCCAGTAGTACCCTCGGACTACAAGTAAACATTCAGTACTTC	.	TRBV19	TRBJ2-4	.
CASSLLQGSGELFF	TGCGCCAGCAGCTTGCTTCAGGGGTCCGGGGAGCTGTTTTTT	.	TRBV5-1	TRBJ2-2	.
CASSWGGGSYEQYF	TGTGCCAGCAGCTGGGGAGGGGGCTCCTACGAGCAGTACTTC	.	TRBV7-6	TRBJ2-7	few
CASSQVTTRINEKLFF	TGCGCCAGCAGCCAAGTGACAACACGGATTAATGAAAAACTGTTTTTT	.	TRBV4-1	TRBJ1-4	few
CASSQPGTGTDTQYF	TGTGCCAGCAGCCAACCAGGGACTGGCACAGATACGCAGTATTTT	.	TRBV16	TRBJ2-3	few
CASNPGLAGERNIQYF	TGTGCCAGTAACCCTGGACTAGCGGGAGAAAGAAACATTCAGTACTTC	TRBD2	TRBV19	TRBJ2-4	.
CASSRQGEATNEKLFF	TGTGCCAGCAGCCGTCAGGGGGAGGCAACTAATGAAAAACTGTTTTTT	TRBD1	TRBV5-4	TRBJ1-4	.
CASGSGLAGVRGNEQFF	TGTGCCAGCGGGAGCGGCCTAGCGGGAGTGAGGGGCAATGAGCAGTTCTTC	TRBD2	TRBV5-6	TRBJ2-1	.
CASSQGLAEPYEQYF	TGTGCCAGCAGCCAAGGACTAGCGGAACCCTACGAGCAGTACTTC	TRBD2	TRBV4-2	TRBJ2-7	few
CASSPQGGGLVEKLFF	TGTGCCAGCTCACCGCAAGGGGGCGGATTAGTGGAAAAACTGTTTTTT	TRBD1	TRBV18	TRBJ1-4	.
CASSHRDRVNQPQHF	TGTGCCAGCAGCCACCGGGACAGGGTCAATCAGCCCCAGCATTTT	TRBD1	TRBV14	TRBJ1-5	.
CASSLGRREGDTGELFF	TGTGCCAGCAGCTTGGGTAGGAGGGAGGGCGACACCGGGGAGCTGTTTTTT	TRBD2	TRBV5-4	TRBJ2-2	many
CASGQLFQPQHF	TGTGCCAGCGGACAGTTATTTCAGCCCCAGCATTTT	.	TRBV27	TRBJ1-5	few
CASTVGGPGNIQYF	TGCGCCAGCACCGTGGGAGGGCCAGGAAACATTCAGTACTTC	TRBD2	TRBV5-1	TRBJ2-4	.
CASSELKGASTEAFF	TGTGCCAGCAGTGAATTGAAGGGGGCGAGCACTGAAGCTTTCTTT	TRBD1	TRBV6-1	TRBJ1-1	.
CASSLDRGPQHF	TGTGCCAGCAGCTTAGATCGGGGGCCCCAGCATTTT	.	TRBV13	TRBJ1-5	.
CARRQASEAFF	TGTGCCAGGAGACAGGCGAGCGAAGCTTTCTTT	.	TRBV2	TRBJ1-1	few
CASSQDGDASGTTYEQYF	TGCGCCAGCAGCCAAGATGGGGATGCGAGCGGGACAACCTACGAGCAGTACTTC	.	TRBV4-1	TRBJ2-7	.
CASSPRQGDHGYTF	TGTGCCAGCAGCCCACGACAGGGGGACCATGGCTACACCTTC	TRBD1	TRBV9	TRBJ1-2	.
CASSITGQGASGANVLTF	TGTGCCAGTAGTATAACGGGGCAGGGGGCCTCTGGGGCCAACGTCCTGACTTTC	TRBD1	TRBV19	TRBJ2-6	.
CASSGPGTGANVLTF	TGTGCCAGCAGCGGGCCCGGGACTGGGGCCAACGTCCTGACTTTC	.	TRBV9	TRBJ2-6	few
CASSPRAGVYPGANVLTF	TGTGCCAGCTCACCTAGGGCAGGGGTTTACCCTGGGGCCAACGTCCTGACTTTC	.	TRBV18	TRBJ2-6	.
CSAATGSPQGPSYEQYF	TGCAGCGCTGCGACAGGGTCACCTCAGGGCCCCTCCTACGAGCAGTACTTC	TRBD1	TRBV29-1	TRBJ2-7	few
CASAPGQGLYEQYF	TGTGCTAGTGCTCCGGGACAGGGTCTCTACGAGCAGTACTTC	TRBD1	TRBV12-5	TRBJ2-7	.
CASKDSSGANVLTF	TGTGCCAGCAAAGACAGTTCTGGGGCCAACGTCCTGACTTTC	.	TRBV7-3	TRBJ2-6	few
CASSFGHPTDTQYF	TGTGCCAGCAGCTTTGGACACCCCACAGATACGCAGTATTTT	.	TRBV11-3	TRBJ2-3	few
CASSLTGDRDEQYF	TGTGCCAGCAGCTTAACTGGGGACAGGGACGAGCAGTACTTC	TRBD1	TRBV7-3	TRBJ2-7	.
CASSYERVSYEQYF	TGTGCCAGCAGTTACGAGCGGGTCTCCTACGAGCAGTACTTC	.	TRBV6-5	TRBJ2-7	.
CASSIVTSGGGYTF	TGTGCCAGTAGTATAGTGACGAGCGGCGGCGGCTACACCTTC	.	TRBV19	TRBJ1-2	.
CASSIGTYTEAFF	TGCGCCAGCAGCATTGGCACGTACACTGAAGCTTTCTTT	.	TRBV4-3	TRBJ1-1	.
CASSDRSFYEQYF	TGTGCCAGCAGTGACAGGTCCTTCTACGAGCAGTACTTC	.	TRBV7-9	TRBJ2-7	.
CASSYVGPNQETQYF	TGTGCCAGCAGTTACGTTGGGCCAAACCAAGAGACCCAGTACTTC	.	TRBV6-5	TRBJ2-5	.
CASSLPGQTYEQYF	TGCGCCAGCAGCCTCCCGGGACAGACCTACGAGCAGTACTTC	TRBD1	TRBV4-1	TRBJ2-7	few
CASRTNEEQYF	TGTGCCAGCAGGACTAACGAAGAGCAGTACTTC	.	TRBV6-1	TRBJ2-7	.
CASSRSSYNEQFF	TGTGCCAGCAGTCGGAGCTCCTACAATGAGCAGTTCTTC	.	TRBV14	TRBJ2-1	.
CASMGHQDGYTEAFF	TGTGCCAGCATGGGACATCAGGATGGGTACACTGAAGCTTTCTTT	.	TRBV6-1	TRBJ1-1	.
CASSVALVSEQYF	TGTGCCAGCAGCGTAGCTCTAGTAAGCGAGCAGTACTTC	.	TRBV9	TRBJ2-7	.
CASSFSTEPYEQYF	TGTGCCAGCAGTTTCTCGACAGAGCCCTACGAGCAGTACTTC	.	TRBV28	TRBJ2-7	.
CASSFAGGLGNTIYF	TGTGCCAGCAGTTTCGCAGGGGGATTAGGAAACACCATATATTTT	TRBD1	TRBV27	TRBJ1-3	.
CASSLKAGGRDTQYF	TGTGCCAGCAGTTTAAAGGCGGGAGGAAGAGATACGCAGTATTTT	TRBD2	TRBV28	TRBJ2-3	.
CASSHRGSNTEAFF	TGCGCCAGCAGTCACAGGGGTTCGAACACTGAAGCTTTCTTT	TRBD1	TRBV4-1	TRBJ1-1	many
CASSEQGTGGGPQHF	TGTGCCAGCAGTGAACAAGGGACAGGGGGTGGGCCCCAGCATTTT	TRBD1	TRBV6-1	TRBJ1-5	.
CASSVGGAPWETQYF	TGTGCCAGCAGTGTCGGGGGAGCCCCTTGGGAGACCCAGTACTTC	.	TRBV2	TRBJ2-5	few
CASDRDRSYNEQFF	TGTGCCAGCGACCGGGACAGGTCCTACAATGAGCAGTTCTTC	.	TRBV21-1	TRBJ2-1	.
CASSQEGGLGEQFF	TGCGCCAGCAGCCAAGAAGGGGGCCTGGGTGAGCAGTTCTTC	TRBD1	TRBV4-1	TRBJ2-1	few
CASSLFAGGAYEQYF	TGTGCCAGCAGCTTATTCGCGGGAGGGGCGTACGAGCAGTACTTC	TRBD2	TRBV7-8	TRBJ2-7	few
CASSSARGGRPTYEQYF	TGTGCCAGCAGCTCCGCCCGAGGAGGGAGGCCTACCTACGAGCAGTACTTC	.	TRBV7-9	TRBJ2-7	few
CASSSRARTNTGELFF	TGTGCCAGCAGCTCGCGGGCCAGGACGAACACCGGGGAGCTGTTTTTT	.	TRBV11-3	TRBJ2-2	few